These 7 T cell receptor beta chains originate from one sample sequenced in a study of regulatory T cells in long-lasting Graves disease (dated by TCRdb to 2020 to 2023). This sample's time point label indicates: persistent/refractory GD, antithyroid drugs over 5 years with positive TRAb. For both TCR sequencing and RNA sequencing, RNA was extracted from PBMCs in TRIzol. Library preparation used multiplex PCR. Sequencing was performed on an Illumina HiSeq 4000. To build TCR beta libraries, CDR3 regions were amplified by Arm-PCR using iRepertoire HTBI primers. TCRdb's own reprocessing of the public reads used fastp at Q25 and MiXCR and kept productive beta chains. Each entry merges the rows of one CDR3 protein and shows their most common DNA and genes. The sample table records approximately 470,000 distinct CDR3 sequences; less than 25% of these occur just once. About 8.3% of the sample lies in the top ten.

Here the sequenced sample was peripheral blood mononuclear cells (PBMCs), taken when the disease was refractory, from a patient treated with antithyroid drugs. The receptors were gathered from a female donor with Graves disease.

This clonotype was recorded many times. This chain joins TRBV2 and TRBJ1-1; no definite D call. The CDR3 is made up of 12 amino acids. CDR1 SNHLY and CDR2 FYNNEI come from the germline V gene. V was clipped by 8 bases and J by 10 bases, with 17 bases between them. The CDR3 sequence: CASELGQLGAFF. The DNA of the CDR3 is TGTGCCAGCGAGTTAGGGCAATTGGGAGCTTTCTTT.

This clonotype was counted at least ten times. J is TRBJ2-2 and V is TRBV28; D gene uncertain. The CDR3 contains 14 residues. With 6 bases removed from V and 3 bases from J, the gap between germline ends came to 11 bases. Per the germline V gene, CDR1 is MDHEN and CDR2 is SYDVKM. The CDR3 nucleotides are TGTGCCAGCAGCCCCGGGCTGCACACCGGGGAGCTGTTTTTT. Protein product: CASSPGLHTGELFF.

This clonotype was observed at least ten times. This sequence joins TRBV12-3 or TRBV12-4 and TRBJ1-2; 9 bases fit TRBD1. With 2 bases clipped from V and 8 bases from J, the junction kept 3 bases outside the gene matches. This CDR3 comprises 13 residues. The DNA for the CDR3 is TGTGCCAGCAGTTTAACAGGGGGCCACGGCTACACCTTC. Translation: CASSLTGGHGYTF.

The chain carries TRBV3-1 and TRBJ1-5; no reliable D call. Germline CDR1 and CDR2: LGHDT and YNNKEL (reference sequence). V lost 0 bases to trimming and J lost 1 base, with 10 bases between them. The CDR3 is 16 residues long. The CDR3 nucleotides read TGTGCCAGCAGCCAAGACCTACCGGGGAGCAATCAGCCCCAGCATTTT. Residues: CASSQDLPGSNQPQHF.

The chain carries TRBV7-3 and TRBJ1-2; 10 positions agree with TRBD1. Per germline, CDR1 SGHTA and CDR2 FQGTGA. J gave up 5 bases and V 5 bases, and 8 bases lay outside the gene matches. The CDR3 loop spans 15 amino acids. This chain's CDR3 is CASSPGTGAGYGYTF. CDR3 nucleotides: TGTGCCAGCAGCCCAGGGACAGGGGCGGGGTATGGCTACACCTTC.

A few counts support this clonotype. This chain's CDR3 is CASSLSIGELFF. The CDR3 DNA reads TGTGCCAGCAGTTTAAGTATCGGGGAGCTGTTTTTT. The chain employs TRBV12-3 or TRBV12-4 and TRBJ2-2; D remains unclear. The V end was cut by 2 bases, the J end by 7 bases, with 5 bases between. The CDR3 covers 12 residues.

This clonotype occurred many times. The V call is TRBV5-1, the J call TRBJ1-2, with D unclear. The length of the CDR3 is 14 residues. V was clipped by 4 bases and J by 2 bases, with 12 bases between them. Germline V gene lookup returns CDR1 SGHRS and CDR2 YFSETQ. The CDR3 is CASSAEQINYGYTF. In DNA form, the CDR3 reads TGCGCCAGCAGCGCTGAACAGATCAACTATGGCTACACCTTC.